This T cell receptor (beta chain) stems from a study of identical twins. General observations from the study: Partly confounded zero-insertion analyses could result from invariant MAIT and iNKT cells.

One entry per CDR3 protein results from TCRdb running MiXCR on the 5' RACE reads. Found here are some 590,000 distinct CDR3 sequences, approximately 10% of them singletons; the top ten hold 2.5% to 3.5%. In regard to this clonotype: Its specificity is unknown.

Trimming pared 4 bases from V and 6 bases from J, leaving 15 bases between. Germline assignment: CDR1 SNHLY and CDR2 FYNNEI. This CDR3 contains 15 residues. This sample was also put to use in a study of yellow fever vaccine responses in identical twins.

Sequenced: PBMCs. The sequence was collected from a woman between 18 and 29 years old in good health. J is TRBJ2-2 and V is TRBV2, with D perhaps TRBD2 (5 bases). CDR3 sequence reads: CASSAGWIPPGELFF. In DNA form, the CDR3 reads TGTGCCAGCAGTGCGGGATGGATCCCCCCCGGGGAGCTGTTTTTT.